Listed below are T cell receptor beta chains from one sample, sequenced in a study of T cells in Graves' hyperthyroidism and ophthalmopathy. TCRdb passed the multiplex PCR reads through MiXCR, listing each CDR3 protein once. The sample consists of nearly 250,000 distinct CDR3 sequences, 16% of them appearing once. Sequenced: blood. The receptors were sampled from a woman aged 18-29 years with Graves' ophthalmopathy. Each CDR3 is given with its conserved first and last residue. Each record gives: clone size, CDR3 length, V gene, J gene, CDR3 protein. The size field is filled for only some rows; it gives once, few, many or a size class.

many	14	TRBV28	TRBJ1-2	CASSSSGWDYGYTF
many	14	TRBV28	TRBJ1-1	CASSLKVTHTEAFF
many	16	TRBV2	TRBJ1-3	CASSRGRGISGNTIYF
many	15	TRBV18	TRBJ1-1	CASSPPAGRDTEAFF
NA	15	TRBV28	TRBJ1-4	CASRAGGTTNEKLFF
NA	13	TRBV25-1	TRBJ2-4	CASSEYGINIQYF
many	13	TRBV28	TRBJ2-7	CASSRTSPHEQYF
many	14	TRBV6-2/TRBV6-3	TRBJ1-5	CASNPGSRSEPQHF
NA	14	TRBV28	TRBJ1-2	CSSNRGPLRYVYTF
many	13	TRBV30	TRBJ2-5	CAWSAGRGETQYF
many	16	TRBV29-1	TRBJ2-1	CSDYEIGQGSYNEQFF
many	14	TRBV20-1	TRBJ1-5	CSAGIGANNQPQHF
many	13	TRBV19	TRBJ2-7	CASSWGHFTEQYF
many	15	TRBV15	TRBJ2-5	CATSRGRRLVETQYF
many	16	TRBV27	TRBJ2-7	CASSLTSGGRRDEQYF
many	17	TRBV3-1	TRBJ1-3	CASSPYLDRGPGNTIYF
once	15	TRBV28	TRBJ1-2	CASSFLGQDYYGYTF
many	14	TRBV5-1	TRBJ1-1	CASSLVQGVTEAFF
many	15	TRBV28	TRBJ1-5	CASRQGQGNLLAQHF
few	15	TRBV19	TRBJ2-1	CASSMGAIMYHEQFF
many	15	TRBV19	TRBJ2-6	CASSPQGRGANVLTF
NA	15	TRBV18	TRBJ1-1	CASSPSQGVNTEAFF
NA	11	TRBV14	TRBJ1-4	CASSQREKLFF
many	16	TRBV28	TRBJ1-2	CASSPGTDTKGYGYTF
many	14	TRBV7-2	TRBJ2-7	CASSLGLEGQEQYF
many	17	TRBV7-6	TRBJ2-1	CASSPAVQQRPGNEQFF
once	15	TRBV9	TRBJ2-1	CASSHDSGRYNEQFF
many	15	TRBV15	TRBJ1-2	CATSREPGQSYGYTF
many	16	TRBV20-1	TRBJ2-7	CSARGLRRGSGDEQYF
many	15	TRBV29-1	TRBJ2-7	CSVETGGSSSYEQYF
many	13	TRBV9	TRBJ1-1	CASSVAAGTEAFF
many	13	TRBV6-1	TRBJ2-2	CASTGAWIGELFF
few	16	TRBV7-7	TRBJ2-1	CASSLFGLAGRNEQFF
many	17	TRBV25-1	TRBJ2-5	CASTSNRAGGPGETQYF
many	14	TRBV6-1	TRBJ1-2	CASRVSTLDVGYTF
NA	13	TRBV28	TRBJ2-7	CASRDRDRGEQYF
many	12	TRBV19	TRBJ2-1	CASSIGGYEQFF
NA	16	TRBV5-6	TRBJ1-2	CASSWGTGPGSYGYTF
NA	14	TRBV15	TRBJ2-3	CATSTGTTTDTQYF
many	15	TRBV7-9	TRBJ1-3	CASSLWTGAGNTIYF
NA	17	TRBV28	TRBJ2-1	CASSSYGGTSGEGEQFF
many	18	TRBV18	TRBJ1-4	CASSPYLRRGRTNEKLFF
NA	11	TRBV10-1	TRBJ2-5	CAGSENSAQYF
many	17	TRBV3-1	TRBJ2-5	CASSQERPSRVGETQYF
many	17	TRBV4-1	TRBJ2-5	CASSQDAAFILQETQYF
many	11	TRBV3-1	TRBJ2-1	CASSQVRVQFF
many	16	TRBV18	TRBJ1-1	CASSPLKDRMNTEAFF
many	20	TRBV5-1	TRBJ2-6	CASSLRPLASTYSGANVLTF
many	14	TRBV7-2	TRBJ2-1	CASSLEPSYNEQFF
many	18	TRBV20-1	TRBJ1-1	CSARDKRFHGSLNTEAFF
many	16	TRBV10-3	TRBJ2-3	CAISPGLASSTDTQYF
many	13	TRBV7-2	TRBJ2-7	CASSFGQAYEQYF
many	13	TRBV12-3/TRBV12-4	TRBJ1-1	CASRSPVNTEAFF
many	11	TRBV28	TRBJ1-1	CASKESTEAFF
many	15	TRBV19	TRBJ2-3	CASSIRTSGTDTQYF
many	15	TRBV20-1	TRBJ1-2	CSASNERGGSYGYTF
many	15	TRBV6-1	TRBJ1-1	CASSAGDSSNTEAFF
many	15	TRBV6-2/TRBV6-3	TRBJ2-5	CASSQVPGHQETQYF
NA	15	TRBV7-3	TRBJ2-3	CASSRGGVGADTQYF
NA	17	TRBV7-9	TRBJ2-3	CASSQDRGGGVADTQYF